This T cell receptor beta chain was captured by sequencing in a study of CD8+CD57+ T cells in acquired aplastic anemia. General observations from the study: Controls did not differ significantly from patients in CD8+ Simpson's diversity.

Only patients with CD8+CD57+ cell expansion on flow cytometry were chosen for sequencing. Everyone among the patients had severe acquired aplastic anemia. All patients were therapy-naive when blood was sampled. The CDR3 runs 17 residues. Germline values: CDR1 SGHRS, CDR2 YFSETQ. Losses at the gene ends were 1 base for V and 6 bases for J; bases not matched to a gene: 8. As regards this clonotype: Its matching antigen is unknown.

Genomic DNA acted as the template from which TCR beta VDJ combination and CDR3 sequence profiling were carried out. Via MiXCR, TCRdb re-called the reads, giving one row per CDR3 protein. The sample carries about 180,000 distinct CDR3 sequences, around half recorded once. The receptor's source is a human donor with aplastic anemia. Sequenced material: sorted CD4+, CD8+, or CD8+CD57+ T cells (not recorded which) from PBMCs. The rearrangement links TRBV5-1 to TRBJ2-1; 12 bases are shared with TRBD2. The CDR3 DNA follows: TGCGCCAGCAGCTTGACGGCTAGCGGGGGGGTTAGCAATGAGCAGTTCTTC. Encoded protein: CASSLTASGGVSNEQFF.